The TCR beta chain under discussion was sequenced for a study of cytomegalovirus exposure and HLA in healthy donors. Study overall: Most genotyped donors, 81% of fewer than 400, had Caucasian-associated genetic ancestry.

This CDR3 comprises 13 residues. Between the trimmed V and J ends, which lost 2 bases and 2 bases, there was a span of 4 bases. PCR involved 60 Vbeta and 13 Jbeta primers. The data were produced by immunoSEQ multiplex PCR, yet TCRdb's version contains in-frame clones alone and is incomplete. The table shows 100,000 to 120,000 clones, with roughly 67% occurring only once. What was sequenced was PBMCs. The sequence was collected from a man aged 18-30 years in good health and CMV-seropositive. The rearrangement links TRBV23-1 to TRBJ1-5; D not certain. TRBV23-1 qualifies as an ORF whose function is uncertain. This chain's CDR3 is CASSQQGNQPQHF. CDR3 coding DNA: TGCGCCAGCAGTCAACAGGGCAATCAGCCCCAGCATTTT.